This T cell receptor beta chain was sequenced during a study of T cell changes during pregnancy in multiple sclerosis. CDR3 length: 14 amino acids. The germline CDR1 and CDR2 sequences are MNHEY and SVGAGI. The V and J ends lost 2 bases and 3 bases, in that order; junction bases with no gene match: 3. The data were produced by immunoSEQ multiplex PCR, yet TCRdb's version contains in-frame clones alone and is incomplete. The sample yields about 38,000 clones, roughly 91% seen once. The sequence came from a female donor with multiple sclerosis, enrolled in a pregnancy study. The sequences come from CD8+ T cells from peripheral blood mononuclear cells, collected in the second trimester of pregnancy. The rearrangement joins TRBV6-5 to TRBJ2-5; 7 bases are shared with TRBD1. The CDR3 spells CASSYAGTEETQYF. CDR3 nucleotide sequence: TGTGCCAGCAGTTACGCCGGGACAGAAGAGACCCAGTACTTC.